These 4 T cell receptor beta chains share one sample of origin, sequenced in a study of blood T cells in healthy people across ages. PCR was performed a second time for about 6 to 11 cycles using a sample-barcoded 5' primer and a J-beta primer mix. MiXCR, applied by TCRdb to the 5' RACE reads, yields one record per CDR3 protein. The sample includes about 670,000 distinct CDR3 sequences, 40% to 65% of them seen just once. The sample was blood. Receptor source: a woman of 80 years or more in good health.

The chain links TRBV9 to TRBJ2-5; 7 bases line up with TRBD1. Per germline, CDR1 SGDLS and CDR2 YYNGEE. The CDR3 runs to 14 residues. V dropped 4 bases and J dropped 5; count of bases not matched to a gene: 8. This chain's CDR3 is CASSRTTGSETQYF. The CDR3 coding sequence is TGTGCCAGCAGCCGAACGACAGGGAGTGAGACCCAGTACTTC.

This clonotype was observed a few times. This rearrangement joins TRBV19 to TRBJ2-1, with 10 positions matching TRBD2. Germline CDR1 LNHDA, CDR2 SQIVND (reference sequence). The CDR3 spans 15 residues. After removal of 1 base from V and 5 bases from J, the junction contained 2 bases not matched to a gene. The DNA for the CDR3 is TGTGCCAGTAGTATAGTGCTAGCGGGAGACAATGAGCAGTTCTTC. Protein product: CASSIVLAGDNEQFF.

This chain joins TRBV12-3 or TRBV12-4 and TRBJ2-4, with TRBD1 identical over 7 bases. This CDR3 comprises 14 residues. V trimming: 6 bases; J trimming: 0 bases; junction bases outside the gene matches: 2. CDR3 DNA sequence: TGTGCCAGCAGGGGACAGCTAGCCAAAAACATTCAGTACTTC. Protein product: CASRGQLAKNIQYF.

Remarks on this clonotype: This sequence may be a read error, since a much larger clone differs from it by one base. The chain has TRBV25-1 and TRBJ2-3; D possibly matches TRBD1 or TRBD2 (6 bases each). The CDR3 runs to 15 residues. Looked up from germline, CDR1 is MGHDK and CDR2 is SYGVNS. The CDR3 spells CAGSRSRGLTDTQYF. As DNA, the CDR3 is TGTGCCGGCAGTCGTAGCCGGGGGCTAACAGATACGCAGTATTTT.